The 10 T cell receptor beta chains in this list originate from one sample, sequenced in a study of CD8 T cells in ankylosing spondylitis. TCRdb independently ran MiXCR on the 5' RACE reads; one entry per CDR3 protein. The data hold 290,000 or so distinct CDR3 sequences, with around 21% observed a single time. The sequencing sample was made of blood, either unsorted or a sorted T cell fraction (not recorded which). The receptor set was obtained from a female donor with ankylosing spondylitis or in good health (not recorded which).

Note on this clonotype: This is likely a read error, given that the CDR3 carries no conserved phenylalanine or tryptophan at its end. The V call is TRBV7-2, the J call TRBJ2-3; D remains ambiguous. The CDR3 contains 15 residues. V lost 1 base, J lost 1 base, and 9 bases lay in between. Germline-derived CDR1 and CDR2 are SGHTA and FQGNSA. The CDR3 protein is CASSLEAARTDTQYL. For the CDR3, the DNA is TGTGCCAGCAGCTTAGAGGCCGCTCGCACAGATACGCAGTATTTA.

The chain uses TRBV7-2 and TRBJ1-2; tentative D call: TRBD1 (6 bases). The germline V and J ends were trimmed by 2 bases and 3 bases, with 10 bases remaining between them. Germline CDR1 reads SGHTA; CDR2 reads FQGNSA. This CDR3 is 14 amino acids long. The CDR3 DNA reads TGTGCCAGCAGCTTAACGGCAGGGGACTATGGCTACACCTTC. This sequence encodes CASSLTAGDYGYTF.

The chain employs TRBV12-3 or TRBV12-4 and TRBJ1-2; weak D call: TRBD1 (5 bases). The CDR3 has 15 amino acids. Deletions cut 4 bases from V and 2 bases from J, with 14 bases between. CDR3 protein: CASSSLRDGNYGYTF. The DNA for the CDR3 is TGTGCCAGCAGTTCGCTCAGGGATGGCAACTATGGCTACACCTTC.

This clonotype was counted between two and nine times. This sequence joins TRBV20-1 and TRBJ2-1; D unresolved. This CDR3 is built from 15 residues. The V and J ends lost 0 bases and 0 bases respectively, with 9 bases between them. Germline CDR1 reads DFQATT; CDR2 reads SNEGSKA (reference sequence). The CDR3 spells CSARDQWSSYNEQFF. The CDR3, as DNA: TGCAGTGCTAGAGATCAATGGAGCTCCTACAATGAGCAGTTCTTC.

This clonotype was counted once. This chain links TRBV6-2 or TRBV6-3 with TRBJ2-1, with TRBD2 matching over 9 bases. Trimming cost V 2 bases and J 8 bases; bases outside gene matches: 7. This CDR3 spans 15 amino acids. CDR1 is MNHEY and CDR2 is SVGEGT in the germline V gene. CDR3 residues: CASSYGRLAEYEQFF. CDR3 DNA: TGTGCCAGCAGTTACGGCAGACTAGCGGAGTATGAGCAGTTCTTC.

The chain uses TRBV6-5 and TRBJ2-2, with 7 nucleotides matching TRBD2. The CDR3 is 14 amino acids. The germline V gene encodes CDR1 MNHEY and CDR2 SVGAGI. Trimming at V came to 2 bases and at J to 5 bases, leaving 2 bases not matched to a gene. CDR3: CASSYRGGTGELFF. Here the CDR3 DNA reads TGTGCCAGCAGTTACAGGGGAGGGACCGGGGAGCTGTTTTTT.

The CDR3 loop reads CASSFLGTGFHF. The CDR3 DNA is TGTGCCAGCAGCTTTCTCGGGACAGGGTTCCACTTT. The rearrangement links TRBV7-2 to TRBJ1-6, with TRBD1 matching over 9 bases. CDR1 SGHTA and CDR2 FQGNSA come from the germline V gene. CDR3 length equals 12 residues. V lost 3 bases to trimming and J lost 17 bases; unmatched junction nucleotides: 5. Looking up the rest from reference TRBV7-2 and TRBJ1-6 gives the full variable domain: GAGVSQSPSNKVTEKGKDVELRCDPISGHTALYWYRQSLGQGLEFLIYFQGNSAPDKSGLPSDRFSAERTGGSVSTLTIQRTQQEDSAVYLCASSFLGTGFHFGNGTRLTVT.

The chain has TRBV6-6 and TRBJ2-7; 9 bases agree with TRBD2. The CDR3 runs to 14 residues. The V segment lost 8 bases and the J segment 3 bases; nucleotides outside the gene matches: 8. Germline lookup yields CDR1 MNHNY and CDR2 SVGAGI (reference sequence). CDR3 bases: TGTGCCAGCCAATCTAGCGGGAACATCTACGAGCAGTACTTC. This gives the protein CASQSSGNIYEQYF.

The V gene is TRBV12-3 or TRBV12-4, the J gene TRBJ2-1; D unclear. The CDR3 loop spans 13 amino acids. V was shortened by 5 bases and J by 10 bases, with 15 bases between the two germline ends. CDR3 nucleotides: TGTGCCAGCAGTAAAAGGAGTGTCCGGGAGCAGTTCTTC. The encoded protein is CASSKRSVREQFF.

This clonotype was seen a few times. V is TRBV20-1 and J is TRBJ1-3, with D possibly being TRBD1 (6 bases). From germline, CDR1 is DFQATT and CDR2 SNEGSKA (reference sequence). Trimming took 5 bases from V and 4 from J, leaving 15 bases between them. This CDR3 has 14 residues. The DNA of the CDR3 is TGCAGTGCTTACACAGGGATTGCAGGAAACACCATATATTTT. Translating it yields CSAYTGIAGNTIYF.